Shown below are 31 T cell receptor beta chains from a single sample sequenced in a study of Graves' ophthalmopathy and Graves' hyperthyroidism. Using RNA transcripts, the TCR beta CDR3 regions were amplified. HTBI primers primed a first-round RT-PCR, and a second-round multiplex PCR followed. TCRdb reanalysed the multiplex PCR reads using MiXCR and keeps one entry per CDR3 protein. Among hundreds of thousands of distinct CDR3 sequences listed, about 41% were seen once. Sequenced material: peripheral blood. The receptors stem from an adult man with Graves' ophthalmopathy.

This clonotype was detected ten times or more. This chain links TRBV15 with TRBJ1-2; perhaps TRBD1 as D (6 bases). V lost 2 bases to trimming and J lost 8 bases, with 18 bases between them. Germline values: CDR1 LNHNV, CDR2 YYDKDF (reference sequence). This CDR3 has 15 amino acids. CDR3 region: CATSRSGARTMGYTF. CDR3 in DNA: TGTGCCACCAGCAGATCAGGGGCTAGGACTATGGGCTACACCTTC. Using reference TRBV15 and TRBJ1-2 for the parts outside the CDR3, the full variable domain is DAMVIQNPRYQVTQFGKPVTLSCSQTLNHNVMYWYQQKSSQAPKLLFHYYDKDFNNEADTPDNFQSRRPNTSFCFLDIRSPGLGDTAMYLCATSRSGARTMGYTFGSGTRLTVV.

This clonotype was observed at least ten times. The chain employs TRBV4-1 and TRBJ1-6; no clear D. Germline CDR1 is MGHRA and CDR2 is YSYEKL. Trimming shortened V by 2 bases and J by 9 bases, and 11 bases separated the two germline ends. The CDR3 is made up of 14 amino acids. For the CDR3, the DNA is TGCGCCAGCAGCCAATTCACCTCGGTTTCACCCCTCCACTTT. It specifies CASSQFTSVSPLHF.

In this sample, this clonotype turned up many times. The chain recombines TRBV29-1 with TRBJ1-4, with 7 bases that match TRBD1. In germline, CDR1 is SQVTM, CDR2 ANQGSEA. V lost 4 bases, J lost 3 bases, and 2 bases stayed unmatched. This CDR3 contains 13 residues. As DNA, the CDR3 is TGCAGCGTTGCAACAGGGGCTAATGAAAAACTGTTTTTT. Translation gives CSVATGANEKLFF.

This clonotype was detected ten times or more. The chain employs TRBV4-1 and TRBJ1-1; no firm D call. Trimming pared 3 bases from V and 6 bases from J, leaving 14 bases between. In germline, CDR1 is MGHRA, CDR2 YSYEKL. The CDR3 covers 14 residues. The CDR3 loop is CASSHGPSVAEAFF. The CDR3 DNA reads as TGCGCCAGCAGCCATGGACCTTCGGTCGCTGAAGCTTTCTTT.

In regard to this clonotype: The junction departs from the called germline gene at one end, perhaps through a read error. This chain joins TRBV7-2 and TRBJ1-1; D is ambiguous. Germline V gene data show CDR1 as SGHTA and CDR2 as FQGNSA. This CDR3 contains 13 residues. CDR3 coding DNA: TGTGCCAGCAGCTTGAAAGGAACCACTGAAGCTTCCTTT. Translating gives CASSLKGTTEASF.

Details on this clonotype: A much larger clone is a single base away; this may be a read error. CDR3 sequence reads: CASRERTGGCTF. The CDR3 DNA follows: TGTGCCAGCAGGGAGAGGACCGGAGGCTGCACCTTC. V usage is TRBV6-5 and J usage is TRBJ1-2; D not certain. CDR1 is MNHEY, CDR2 SVGAGI, per germline. This CDR3 has 12 amino acids.

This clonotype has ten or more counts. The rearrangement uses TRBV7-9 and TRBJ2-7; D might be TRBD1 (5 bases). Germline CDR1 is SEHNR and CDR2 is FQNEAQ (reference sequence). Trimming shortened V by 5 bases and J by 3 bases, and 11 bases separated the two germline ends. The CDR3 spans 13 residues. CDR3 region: CASSAGQFYEQYF. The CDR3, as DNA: TGTGCCAGCAGCGCAGGACAATTCTACGAGCAGTACTTC.

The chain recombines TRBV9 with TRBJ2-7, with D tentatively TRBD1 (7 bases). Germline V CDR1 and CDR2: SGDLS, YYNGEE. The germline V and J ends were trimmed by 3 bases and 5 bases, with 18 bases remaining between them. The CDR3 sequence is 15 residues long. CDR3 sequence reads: CASSGGGSGGDEQYF. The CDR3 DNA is TGTGCCAGCAGCGGCGGAGGGTCAGGGGGAGACGAGCAGTACTTC.

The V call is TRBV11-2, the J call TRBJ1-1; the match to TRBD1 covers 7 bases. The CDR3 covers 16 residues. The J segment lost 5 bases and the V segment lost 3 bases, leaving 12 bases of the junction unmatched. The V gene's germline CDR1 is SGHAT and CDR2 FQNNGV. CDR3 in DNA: TGTGCCAGCAGCTTGACAGGGCTCGGGGGAGGAACTGAAGCTTTCTTT. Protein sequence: CASSLTGLGGGTEAFF.

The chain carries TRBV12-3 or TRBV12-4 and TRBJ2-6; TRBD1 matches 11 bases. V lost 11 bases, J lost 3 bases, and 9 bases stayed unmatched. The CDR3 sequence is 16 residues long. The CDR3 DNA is TGTGCCTGGAGTCGGACAGGGGGCGGTGGGGCCAACGTCCTGACTTTC. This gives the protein CAWSRTGGGGANVLTF.

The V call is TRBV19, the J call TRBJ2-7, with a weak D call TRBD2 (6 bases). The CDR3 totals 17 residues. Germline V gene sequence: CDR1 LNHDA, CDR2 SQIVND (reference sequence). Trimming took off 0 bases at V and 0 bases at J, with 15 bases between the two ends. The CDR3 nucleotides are TGTGCCAGTAGTATAGATCTTAGGAGGGACGGCTCCTACGAGCAGTACTTC. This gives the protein CASSIDLRRDGSYEQYF.

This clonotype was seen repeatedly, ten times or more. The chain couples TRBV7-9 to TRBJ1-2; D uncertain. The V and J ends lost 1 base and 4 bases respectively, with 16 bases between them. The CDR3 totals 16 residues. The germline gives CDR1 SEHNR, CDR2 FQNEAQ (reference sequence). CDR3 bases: TGTGCCAGCAGCTTAGTATCGATATCACCGTTCTATGGCTACACCTTC. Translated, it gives CASSLVSISPFYGYTF.

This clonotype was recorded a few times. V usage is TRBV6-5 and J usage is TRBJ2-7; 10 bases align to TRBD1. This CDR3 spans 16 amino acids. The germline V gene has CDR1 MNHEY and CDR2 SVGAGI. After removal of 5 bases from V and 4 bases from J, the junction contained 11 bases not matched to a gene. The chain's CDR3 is CASSPAPPGQGYEQYF. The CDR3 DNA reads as TGTGCCAGCAGTCCGGCCCCTCCGGGACAGGGGTACGAGCAGTACTTC.

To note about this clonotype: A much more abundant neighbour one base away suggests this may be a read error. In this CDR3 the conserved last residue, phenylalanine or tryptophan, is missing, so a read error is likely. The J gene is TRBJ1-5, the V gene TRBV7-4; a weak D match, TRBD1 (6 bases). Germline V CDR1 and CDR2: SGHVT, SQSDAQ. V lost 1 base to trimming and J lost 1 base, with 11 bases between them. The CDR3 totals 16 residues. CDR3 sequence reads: CASSLVAGGSNQPQHS. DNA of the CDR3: TGTGCCAGCAGCTTAGTTGCCGGGGGCAGCAATCAGCCCCAGCATTCT.

The DNA of the CDR3 is TGTGCCAGCAGTGAGTTCCGGGGGGGCTTATACGAGCATTTT. Its protein product is CASSEFRGGLYEHF. The chain uses TRBV2 and TRBJ1-5; D perhaps matches TRBD1 (6 bases). V was pared by 3 bases and J by 14 bases, with 20 bases between. The CDR3 contains 14 residues. Germline lookup yields CDR1 SNHLY and CDR2 FYNNEI.

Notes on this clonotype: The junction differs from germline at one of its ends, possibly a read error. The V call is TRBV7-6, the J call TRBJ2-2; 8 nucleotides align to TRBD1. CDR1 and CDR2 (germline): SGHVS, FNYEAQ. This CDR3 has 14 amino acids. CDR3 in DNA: TGCGCCAGCATGAGGACAGGGAACGCCGGGGAGCTGTTTTTT. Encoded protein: CASMRTGNAGELFF.

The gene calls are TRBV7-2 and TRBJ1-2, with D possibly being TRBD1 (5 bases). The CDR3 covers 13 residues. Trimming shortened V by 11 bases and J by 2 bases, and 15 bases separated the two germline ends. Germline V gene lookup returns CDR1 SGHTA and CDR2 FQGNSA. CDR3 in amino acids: CARLGGGNYGYTF. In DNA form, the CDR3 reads TGTGCCCGTCTGGGGGGGGGAAACTATGGCTACACCTTC.

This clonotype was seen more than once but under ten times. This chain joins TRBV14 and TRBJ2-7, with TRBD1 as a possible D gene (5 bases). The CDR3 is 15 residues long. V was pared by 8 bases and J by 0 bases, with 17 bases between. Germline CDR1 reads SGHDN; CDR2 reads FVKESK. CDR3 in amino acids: CASDQAGYSSYEQYF. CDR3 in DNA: TGTGCCAGCGACCAAGCAGGGTATAGCTCCTACGAGCAGTACTTC.

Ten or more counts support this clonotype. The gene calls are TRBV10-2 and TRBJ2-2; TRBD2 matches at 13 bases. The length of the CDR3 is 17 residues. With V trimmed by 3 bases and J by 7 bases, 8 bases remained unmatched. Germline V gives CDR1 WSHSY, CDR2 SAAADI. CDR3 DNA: TGCGCCAGCAGTGAAGCACTAGCGGGGGGGCCAGGCGGGGAGCTGTTTTTT. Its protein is CASSEALAGGPGGELFF.

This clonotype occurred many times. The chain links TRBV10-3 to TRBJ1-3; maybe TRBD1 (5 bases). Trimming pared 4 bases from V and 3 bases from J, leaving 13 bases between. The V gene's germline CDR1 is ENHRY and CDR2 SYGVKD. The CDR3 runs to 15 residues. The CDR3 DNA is TGTGCCATCAGTGGGCAGGGTAGCGATGGAAACACCATATATTTT. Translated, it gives CAISGQGSDGNTIYF.

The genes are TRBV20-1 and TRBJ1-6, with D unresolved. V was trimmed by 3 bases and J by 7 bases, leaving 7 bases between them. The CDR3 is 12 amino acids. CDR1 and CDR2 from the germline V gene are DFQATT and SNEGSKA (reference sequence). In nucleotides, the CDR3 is TGCAGTGCTAGGGACGGGAATTCACCCCTCCACTTT. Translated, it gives CSARDGNSPLHF.

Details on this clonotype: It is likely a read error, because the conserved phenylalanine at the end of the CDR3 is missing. CDR3 coding DNA: TGTGCCAGCAGTATGACAGGGAACCCCTCTATTGGCTACACCCTC. This encodes CASSMTGNPSIGYTL. The chain recombines TRBV5-5 with TRBJ1-2; 7 positions match TRBD1. From germline, CDR1 is SGHKS and CDR2 YYEKEE (reference sequence). The ends lost 5 bases at V and 7 bases at J; junction bases unmatched: 14. This CDR3 has 15 amino acids.

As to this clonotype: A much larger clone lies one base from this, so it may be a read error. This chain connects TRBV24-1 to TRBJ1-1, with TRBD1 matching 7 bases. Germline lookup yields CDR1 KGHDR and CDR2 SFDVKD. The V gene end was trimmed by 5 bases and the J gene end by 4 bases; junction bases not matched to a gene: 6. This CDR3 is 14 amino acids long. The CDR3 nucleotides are TGTGCCACCAGTGGACGACAGGGAAGCACTGAAGCTTTCTTT. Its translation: CATSGRQGSTEAFF.

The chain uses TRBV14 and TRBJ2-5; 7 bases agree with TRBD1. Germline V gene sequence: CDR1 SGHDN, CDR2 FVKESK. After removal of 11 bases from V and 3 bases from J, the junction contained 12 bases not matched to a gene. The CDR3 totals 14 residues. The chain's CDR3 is CAWGFQGGEETQYF. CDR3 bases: TGTGCCTGGGGATTCCAAGGGGGCGAAGAGACCCAGTACTTC.

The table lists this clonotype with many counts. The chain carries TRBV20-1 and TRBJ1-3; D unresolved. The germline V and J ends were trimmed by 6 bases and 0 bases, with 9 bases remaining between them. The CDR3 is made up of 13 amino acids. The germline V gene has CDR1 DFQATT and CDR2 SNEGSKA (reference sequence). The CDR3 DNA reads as TGCAGTGCCGAACACATCTCTGGAAACACCATATATTTT. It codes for CSAEHISGNTIYF.

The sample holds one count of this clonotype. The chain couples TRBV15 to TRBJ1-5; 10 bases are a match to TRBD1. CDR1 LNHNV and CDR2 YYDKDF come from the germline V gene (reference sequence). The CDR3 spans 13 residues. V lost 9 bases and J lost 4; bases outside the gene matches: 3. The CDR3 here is CATQGQGNQPQHF. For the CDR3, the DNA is TGTGCCACACAGGGACAGGGGAATCAGCCCCAGCATTTT.

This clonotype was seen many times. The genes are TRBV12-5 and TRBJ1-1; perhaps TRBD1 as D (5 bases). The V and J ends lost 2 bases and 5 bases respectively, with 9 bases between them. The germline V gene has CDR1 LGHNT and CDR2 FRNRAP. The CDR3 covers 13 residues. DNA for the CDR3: TGTGCTAGTGGTTTGTCGGAGGGGACTGAAGCTTTCTTT. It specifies CASGLSEGTEAFF.

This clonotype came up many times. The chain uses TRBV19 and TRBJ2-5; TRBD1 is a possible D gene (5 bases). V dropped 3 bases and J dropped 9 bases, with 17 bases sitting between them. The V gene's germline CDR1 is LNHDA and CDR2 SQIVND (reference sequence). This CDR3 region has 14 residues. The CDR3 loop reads CASSISGIHRAQYF. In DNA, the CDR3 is TGTGCCAGTAGTATCTCAGGGATCCATCGGGCCCAGTACTTC.

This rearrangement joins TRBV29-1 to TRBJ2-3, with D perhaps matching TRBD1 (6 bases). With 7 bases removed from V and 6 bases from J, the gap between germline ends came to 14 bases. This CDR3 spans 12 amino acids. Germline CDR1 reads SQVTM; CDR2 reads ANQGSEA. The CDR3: CSDRTALDTQYF. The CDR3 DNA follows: TGCAGCGACCGGACAGCGCTGGATACGCAGTATTTT.

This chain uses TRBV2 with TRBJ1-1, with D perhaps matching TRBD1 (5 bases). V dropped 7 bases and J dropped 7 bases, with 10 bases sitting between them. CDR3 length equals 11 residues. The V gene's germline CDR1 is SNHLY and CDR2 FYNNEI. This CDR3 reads CASMVRGEAFF. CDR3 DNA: TGTGCCAGCATGGTGAGGGGTGAAGCTTTCTTT.

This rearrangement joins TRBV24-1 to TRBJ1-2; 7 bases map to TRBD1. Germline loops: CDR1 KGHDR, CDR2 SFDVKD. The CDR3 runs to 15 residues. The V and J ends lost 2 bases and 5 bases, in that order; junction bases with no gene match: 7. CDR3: CATSDSRQGRYGYTF. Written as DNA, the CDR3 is TGTGCCACCAGTGATTCGAGACAGGGTCGGTATGGCTACACCTTC.